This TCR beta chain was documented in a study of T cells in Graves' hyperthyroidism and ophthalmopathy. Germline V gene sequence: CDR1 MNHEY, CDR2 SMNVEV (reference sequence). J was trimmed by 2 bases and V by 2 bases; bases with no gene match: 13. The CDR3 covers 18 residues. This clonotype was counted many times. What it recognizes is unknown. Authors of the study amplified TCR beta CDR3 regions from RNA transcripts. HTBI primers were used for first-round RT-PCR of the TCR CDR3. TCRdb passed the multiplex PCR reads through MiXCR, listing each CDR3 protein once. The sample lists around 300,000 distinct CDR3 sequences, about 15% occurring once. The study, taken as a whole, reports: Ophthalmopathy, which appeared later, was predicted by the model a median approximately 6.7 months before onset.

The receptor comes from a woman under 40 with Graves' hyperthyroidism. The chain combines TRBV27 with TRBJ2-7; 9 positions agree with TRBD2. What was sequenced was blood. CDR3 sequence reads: CASSLKTGVAGATYEQYF. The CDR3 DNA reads TGTGCCAGCAGTTTAAAGACTGGGGTAGCGGGAGCTACCTACGAGCAGTACTTC.